These 21 T cell receptor beta chains share one sample of origin, sequenced in a study of liver allograft versus peripheral blood T cells. Study context: Peripheral blood of the recipients supplied T cell receptor repertoires that were compared with those in transplanted livers.

TCRdb ran MiXCR on the reads and lists one entry per CDR3 protein. The top ten hold around 8.5% of the sample, which has about 1,300 distinct CDR3 sequences, over 9% seen once. The receptors come from a human patient who had a liver transplant. Some of the T cells might come from the graft donor.

This clonotype ranks as large. The rearrangement links TRBV19 to TRBJ1-2; 9 nucleotides line up with TRBD1. The germline V gene has CDR1 LNHDA and CDR2 SQIVND (reference sequence). The CDR3 covers 14 residues. J gave up 6 bases and V 5 bases, and 7 bases lay outside the gene matches. CDR3 residues: CASSPGQGSHGYTF. The CDR3 nucleotides read TGTGCCAGTAGTCCTGGACAGGGGTCTCATGGCTACACCTTC. Filled out from reference TRBV19 and TRBJ1-2, the complete variable domain reads DGGITQSPKYLFRKEGQNVTLSCEQNLNHDAMYWYRQDPGQGLRLIYYSQIVNDFQKGDIAEGYSVSREKKESFPLTVTSAQKNPTAFYLCASSPGQGSHGYTFGSGTRLTVV.

This clonotype counts as medium-sized (0.01 to 0.1%). V usage is TRBV13 and J usage is TRBJ1-5; 7 nucleotides agree with TRBD1. Looked up from germline, CDR1 is PRHDT and CDR2 is FYEKMQ (reference sequence). CDR3 length: 16 residues. The trim removed 4 bases at V and 2 bases at J, leaving 8 bases unmatched. The CDR3 DNA sequence: TGTGCCAGCAGCTCCGGGGGCACAGGGGGCAATCAGCCCCAGCATTTT. This translates into CASSSGGTGGNQPQHF. Based on the CDR3 plus reference TRBV13 and TRBJ1-5, the full variable domain is AAGVIQSPRHLIKEKRETATLKCYPIPRHDTVYWYQQGPGQDPQFLISFYEKMQSDKGSIPDRFSAQQFSDYHSELNMSSLELGDSALYFCASSSGGTGGNQPQHFGDGTRLSIL.

By share, this clonotype counts as large. The V gene is TRBV6-5, the J gene TRBJ2-1, with a weak D call TRBD1 (6 bases). Trimming left V 7 bases short and J 7 bases short, with 14 bases between. Germline V CDR1 and CDR2: MNHEY, SVGAGI. The CDR3 sequence is 13 residues long. The CDR3 loop reads CASKEQGWNEQFF. CDR3 sequence (DNA): TGTGCCAGCAAGGAACAGGGATGGAATGAGCAGTTCTTC.

This clonotype is termed large (0.1 to 1%). This chain uses TRBV19 with TRBJ1-4, with 8 bases that match TRBD1. There are 15 residues in the CDR3. V lost 5 bases to trimming and J lost 4 bases; unmatched junction nucleotides: 6. Germline V gene data show CDR1 as LNHDA and CDR2 as SQIVND (reference sequence). CDR3 in DNA: TGTGCCAGTAGTCCAAGGACAGGGTATAATGAAAAACTGTTTTTT. Its protein is CASSPRTGYNEKLFF.

In its sample, this clonotype ranks as medium-sized. The chain employs TRBV27 and TRBJ2-1, with 9 bases lining up with TRBD1. The germline CDR1 and CDR2 sequences are MNHEY and SMNVEV (reference sequence). The CDR3 is 15 amino acids. J was trimmed by 4 bases and V by 5 bases; bases with no gene match: 6. For the CDR3, the DNA is TGTGCCAGCAGTCCCAGGACAGGGGTATACAATGAGCAGTTCTTC. It is translated as CASSPRTGVYNEQFF.

This rearrangement joins TRBV28 to TRBJ1-2, with D uncertain. Trimming pared 8 bases from V and 3 bases from J, leaving 13 bases between. Germline V gives CDR1 MDHEN, CDR2 SYDVKM. The CDR3 extends over 13 amino acids. DNA for the CDR3: TGTGCCAGCTCAAACAATCAGGACTATGGCTACACCTTC. Protein sequence: CASSNNQDYGYTF.

This clonotype is judged large. The rearrangement uses TRBV20-1 and TRBJ1-2; D might be TRBD1 (5 bases). The CDR3 is made up of 12 amino acids. The ends were cut back, 5 bases at V and 2 bases at J, with 9 bases in the middle. Per germline, CDR1 DFQATT and CDR2 SNEGSKA (reference sequence). This CDR3 reads CSAGTGNYGYTF. The CDR3 coding sequence is TGCAGTGCTGGGACGGGGAACTATGGCTACACCTTC.

Sample share makes this clonotype large. The chain joins TRBV10-3 to TRBJ1-6; no clear D. CDR1 and CDR2 from the germline V gene are ENHRY and SYGVKD. Trimming took off 10 bases at V and 6 bases at J, with 7 bases between the two ends. This CDR3 spans 11 amino acids. The CDR3 DNA reads as TGTGCCACCCCCTTTAATTCACCCCTCCACTTT. Its translation: CATPFNSPLHF.

The genes are TRBV5-3 and TRBJ2-7, with D maybe TRBD1 (6 bases). TRBV5-3 is an ORF; its function is uncertain. Trimming pared 4 bases from V and 6 bases from J, leaving 17 bases between. The CDR3 is 14 residues long. In DNA, the CDR3 is TGTGCCAGAAGCCCCCCAGGGGATCAGGGCGAGCAGTACTTC. Amino acid sequence: CARSPPGDQGEQYF.

By proportion, this clonotype is medium-sized. V is TRBV7-3 and J is TRBJ2-2; perhaps TRBD2 as D (6 bases). CDR3 length: 14 residues. V was trimmed by 6 bases and J by 3 bases, leaving 11 bases between them. Germline V lookup: CDR1 SGHTA, CDR2 FQGTGA. The CDR3 coding sequence is TGTGCCAGCAGTAAGGGACTTCACACCGGGGAGCTGTTTTTT. Protein sequence: CASSKGLHTGELFF.

This clonotype counts as large. The rearrangement uses TRBV19 and TRBJ2-7; D might be TRBD1 (5 bases). CDR3 length equals 14 residues. The germline V gene has CDR1 LNHDA and CDR2 SQIVND (reference sequence). V lost 5 bases to trimming and J lost 3 bases, with 14 bases between them. Written as DNA, the CDR3 is TGTGCCAGTAGTCAGGGAAAATTTGGCTACGAGCAGTACTTC. Its protein product is CASSQGKFGYEQYF.

This clonotype is large in the sample. The rearrangement joins TRBV6-6 to TRBJ1-3, with D unclear. Trimming cost V 2 bases and J 0 bases, with 14 bases left between them. This CDR3 comprises 17 residues. The V gene's germline CDR1 is MNHNY and CDR2 SVGAGI (reference sequence). The chain's CDR3 is CASSYGEGEVSGNTIYF. CDR3 in DNA: TGTGCCAGCAGTTACGGGGAGGGAGAAGTCTCTGGAAACACCATATATTTT.

This clonotype is categorized as large (0.1 to 1%). The chain recombines TRBV20-1 with TRBJ2-7, with 7 bases identical to TRBD1. V was pared by 0 bases and J by 4 bases, with 3 bases of the junction left unmatched. CDR1 and CDR2 (germline): DFQATT, SNEGSKA (reference sequence). The CDR3 runs 13 residues. CDR3 sequence reads: CSARDPGQYEQYF. The CDR3 coding sequence is TGCAGTGCTAGAGATCCGGGACAGTACGAGCAGTACTTC.

By frequency in the sample, this clonotype is large. The CDR3 here is CASSEALGQSNEQFF. CDR3 DNA sequence: TGTGCCAGCAGTGAAGCTCTGGGACAGAGCAATGAGCAGTTCTTC. The chain links TRBV6-1 to TRBJ2-1; 7 bases map to TRBD1. Trimming took 0 bases from V and 6 from J; bases not matched to a gene: 5. Per the germline V gene, CDR1 is MNHNS and CDR2 is SASEGT. The CDR3 has 15 residues.

As to this clonotype: A read error is possible here, since a much larger clone lies one base away. This is likely a read error, given that the CDR3 carries no conserved phenylalanine or tryptophan at its end. The chain has TRBV20-1 and TRBJ1-2; D is undetermined. This CDR3 comprises 13 residues. CDR1 and CDR2 from the germline V gene are DFQATT and SNEGSKA (reference sequence). V lost 1 base and J lost 8, with 14 bases in between. The CDR3 here is CSARGVTNSGYTS. CDR3 DNA sequence: TGCAGTGCTAGAGGAGTAACGAATTCAGGCTACACCTCC.

Judged by abundance, this clonotype is large. This chain links TRBV20-1 with TRBJ1-4; D gene unclear. CDR1 and CDR2 from the germline V gene are DFQATT and SNEGSKA (reference sequence). The CDR3 is made up of 13 amino acids. V lost 1 base, J lost 0 bases, and 3 bases lay in between. CDR3 loop: CSARVTTNEKLFF. In DNA form, the CDR3 reads TGCAGTGCTAGAGTTACAACTAATGAAAAACTGTTTTTT.

Sample share makes this clonotype medium-sized. The chain uses TRBV19 and TRBJ2-2, with TRBD2 matching over 12 bases. J gave up 7 bases and V 5 bases, and 8 bases lay outside the gene matches. Germline CDR1 is LNHDA and CDR2 is SQIVND (reference sequence). The CDR3 runs to 16 residues. CDR3 DNA: TGTGCCAGTAGTCCCCCTAGCGGGGGGGCGGTCGGGGAGCTGTTTTTT. It specifies CASSPPSGGAVGELFF.

This clonotype was observed at least ten times. The V call is TRBV7-3, the J call TRBJ2-3; D is unclear. CDR1 and CDR2 from the germline V gene are SGHTA and FQGTGA. The CDR3 totals 14 residues. The V end was cut by 3 bases, the J end by 0 bases, with 7 bases between. CDR3 bases: TGTGCCAGCAGCTTTGGACGAAGCACAGATACGCAGTATTTT. This gives the protein CASSFGRSTDTQYF.

The CDR3 loop reads CASSLGPSRSEQFF. CDR3 nucleotides: TGTGCCAGCAGCTTAGGGCCTAGCCGGAGTGAGCAGTTCTTC. This chain links TRBV7-3 with TRBJ2-1; the D gene is possibly TRBD2 (5 bases). The CDR3 covers 14 residues. V dropped 2 bases and J dropped 9 bases, with 14 bases sitting between them. CDR1 is SGHTA and CDR2 is FQGTGA in the germline V gene.

The V call is TRBV10-3, the J call TRBJ1-3; no clear D gene. Deletions cut 0 bases from V and 4 bases from J, with 4 bases between. The CDR3 contains 13 residues. The germline CDR1 and CDR2 sequences are ENHRY and SYGVKD. The CDR3 here is CAISESNGNTIYF. The CDR3 DNA is TGTGCCATCAGTGAGTCGAACGGAAACACCATATATTTT.

V usage is TRBV10-2 and J usage is TRBJ2-5, with 10 bases identical to TRBD2. V shed 5 bases, J shed 4 bases, and the junction held 4 bases outside the gene matches. Germline CDR1 is WSHSY and CDR2 is SAAADI. CDR3 size: 14 residues. CDR3 region: CASSYASGGETQYF. The CDR3 region has the DNA TGCGCCAGCAGTTACGCTAGCGGGGGAGAGACCCAGTACTTC.